The next 13 T cell receptor beta chains were all read from a single sample in a study of T-cell memory formation after mild COVID-19. TCRdb redid the calling of the 5' RACE reads with MiXCR, one entry per CDR3 protein. This table holds 470,000 or so distinct CDR3 sequences, under 20% found once. Material for sequencing was PBMCs or a T cell subset sorted from them (not recorded which). The receptors derive from a man younger than 30 who had mild COVID-19 (a few samples of this study predate the infection). Cell type and time point are not known.

The genes are TRBV11-2 and TRBJ2-3; the D is unclear. Per germline, CDR1 SGHAT and CDR2 FQNNGV. The CDR3 length is 13 residues. The V end was cut by 5 bases, the J end by 1 base, with 7 bases between. CDR3 in amino acids: CASSRMGTDTQYF. The CDR3, as DNA: TGTGCCAGCAGCAGGATGGGCACAGATACGCAGTATTTT.

This clonotype has more than one count but fewer than ten. V is TRBV10-3 and J is TRBJ2-7; D is unresolved. V lost 6 bases, J lost 4 bases, and 10 bases lay in between. The germline V gene encodes CDR1 ENHRY and CDR2 SYGVKD. The CDR3 consists of 12 residues. CDR3 in amino acids: CAIRRPPYEQYF. The CDR3 DNA sequence: TGTGCCATCAGACGACCGCCGTACGAGCAGTACTTC.

This chain uses TRBV5-1 with TRBJ1-1; D call uncertain. CDR3 size: 12 residues. V was pared by 0 bases and J by 8 bases, with 8 bases between. Germline lookup yields CDR1 SGHRS and CDR2 YFSETQ. For the CDR3, the DNA is TGCGCCAGCAGCTTGGCAGAGACAGAAGCTTTCTTT. Translating gives CASSLAETEAFF. Together with reference TRBV5-1 and TRBJ1-1, the CDR3 gives the full variable domain: KAGVTQTPRYLIKTRGQQVTLSCSPISGHRSVSWYQQTPGQGLQFLFEYFSETQRNKGNFPGRFSGRQFSNSRSEMNVSTLELGDSALYLCASSLAETEAFFGQGTRLTVV.

This clonotype was detected ten times or more. This rearrangement joins TRBV12-3 or TRBV12-4 to TRBJ2-1, with 12 bases identical to TRBD2. The CDR3 is 14 residues long. V gave up 5 bases and J gave up 9 bases; unmatched junction bases: 5. The CDR3 DNA follows: TGTGCCAGCAGTCCTAGCGGGGGGGTAAGTGAGCAGTTCTTC. Translation gives CASSPSGGVSEQFF.

This clonotype came up a few times. The chain is built from TRBV7-9 and TRBJ2-1, with D maybe TRBD1 (6 bases). The CDR3 consists of 16 residues. CDR1 is SEHNR and CDR2 is FQNEAQ in the germline V gene (reference sequence). V was clipped by 1 base and J by 12 bases, with 22 bases between them. The CDR3 protein is CASSLVGALSGWSQFF. In nucleotides, the CDR3 is TGTGCCAGCAGCTTAGTGGGGGCACTGTCAGGTTGGTCGCAGTTCTTC.

This clonotype has only a few counts. The rearrangement joins TRBV29-1 to TRBJ2-7, with D possibly being TRBD1 or TRBD2 (5 bases each). The germline V gene has CDR1 SQVTM and CDR2 ANQGSEA. This CDR3 is 13 amino acids long. Trimming took 0 bases from V and 4 from J, leaving 10 bases between them. The DNA of the CDR3 is TGCAGCGTTGAAGAGGGGACCGGTTACGAGCAGTACTTC. This codes for CSVEEGTGYEQYF.

This clonotype was picked up a small number of times. J is TRBJ2-1 and V is TRBV5-1, with 8 bases fitting TRBD1. The CDR3 covers 17 residues. Germline assignment: CDR1 SGHRS and CDR2 YFSETQ. The trim removed 3 bases at V and 8 bases at J, leaving 16 bases unmatched. The CDR3 coding sequence is TGCGCCAGCAGCTCTCCTACAGGGGGTAACACGGTGGATGAGCAGTTCTTC. Translated, it gives CASSSPTGGNTVDEQFF.

J is TRBJ1-1 and V is TRBV10-2; 8 bases are shared with TRBD1. Germline CDR1 and CDR2: WSHSY and SAAADI. The CDR3 is 15 amino acids. V shed 8 bases, J shed 1 base, and the junction held 9 bases outside the gene matches. The CDR3 here is CASLTWTGRNTEAFF. CDR3 bases: TGCGCCAGCCTGACTTGGACAGGGCGGAACACTGAAGCTTTCTTT.

The chain is built from TRBV2 and TRBJ2-3; D remains ambiguous. Germline-derived CDR1 and CDR2 are SNHLY and FYNNEI. V was shortened by 4 bases and J by 2 bases, with 10 bases between the two germline ends. The CDR3 is 14 residues long. The CDR3 loop reads CASSGLVTTDTQYF. The CDR3 DNA reads as TGTGCCAGCAGTGGTCTAGTTACCACAGATACGCAGTATTTT.

This clonotype was counted a few times. The V gene is TRBV10-3, the J gene TRBJ2-3; unclear D gene. This CDR3 is 11 amino acids long. Germline V gives CDR1 ENHRY, CDR2 SYGVKD. V was shortened by 2 bases and J by 5 bases, with 2 bases between the two germline ends. As DNA, the CDR3 is TGTGCCATCAGTGAGCAAGATACGCAGTATTTT. Protein product: CAISEQDTQYF.

This clonotype was seen only a few times. The V call is TRBV5-1, the J call TRBJ1-4, with D possibly TRBD1 on 6 matching bases. Germline-derived CDR1 and CDR2 are SGHRS and YFSETQ. Trimming removed 2 bases at V and 5 bases at J, with 13 bases between. The CDR3 runs 15 residues. CDR3 loop: CASSLGQGKNEKLFF. The DNA for the CDR3 is TGCGCCAGCAGCTTAGGTCAGGGGAAGAATGAAAAACTGTTTTTT.

This clonotype was counted only a few times. The CDR3 nucleotides are TGTGCCAGTAGTATGTTAGGGAACACTGAAGCTTTCTTT. Its translation is CASSMLGNTEAFF. The rearrangement joins TRBV19 to TRBJ1-1, with D uncertain. V dropped 3 bases and J dropped 1 base, with 6 bases sitting between them. Germline values: CDR1 LNHDA, CDR2 SQIVND (reference sequence). This CDR3 is built from 13 residues.

There are a few counts of this clonotype. J is TRBJ2-2 and V is TRBV10-3; the D gene is possibly TRBD1 (5 bases). Looked up from germline, CDR1 is ENHRY and CDR2 is SYGVKD. The CDR3 sequence is 15 residues long. Trimming took off 4 bases at V and 4 bases at J, with 13 bases between the two ends. CDR3 sequence: CAISGGHHATGELFF. The DNA of the CDR3 is TGTGCCATCAGTGGCGGACACCACGCCACCGGGGAGCTGTTTTTT.